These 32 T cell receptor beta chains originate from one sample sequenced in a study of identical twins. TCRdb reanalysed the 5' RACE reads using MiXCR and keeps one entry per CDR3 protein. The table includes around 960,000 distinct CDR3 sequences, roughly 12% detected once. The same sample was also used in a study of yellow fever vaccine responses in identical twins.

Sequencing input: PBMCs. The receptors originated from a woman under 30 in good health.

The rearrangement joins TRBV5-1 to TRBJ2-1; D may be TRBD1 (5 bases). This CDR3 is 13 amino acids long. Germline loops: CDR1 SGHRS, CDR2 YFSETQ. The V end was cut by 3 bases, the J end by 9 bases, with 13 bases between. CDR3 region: CASSWGLFGEQFF. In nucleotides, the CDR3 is TGCGCCAGCAGCTGGGGCCTATTTGGTGAGCAGTTCTTC.

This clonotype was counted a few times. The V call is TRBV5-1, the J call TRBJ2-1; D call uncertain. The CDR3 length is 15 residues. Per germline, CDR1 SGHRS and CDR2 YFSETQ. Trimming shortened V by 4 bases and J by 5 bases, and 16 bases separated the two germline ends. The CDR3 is CASSLQPGSDNEQFF. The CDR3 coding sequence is TGCGCCAGCAGCCTCCAACCGGGTTCGGACAATGAGCAGTTCTTC.

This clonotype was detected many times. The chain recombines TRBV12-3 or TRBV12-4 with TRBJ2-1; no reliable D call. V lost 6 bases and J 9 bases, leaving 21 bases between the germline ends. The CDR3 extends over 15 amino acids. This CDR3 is CASSPGPGGKVEQFF. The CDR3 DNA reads TGTGCCAGCAGCCCAGGACCAGGCGGTAAGGTTGAGCAGTTCTTC.

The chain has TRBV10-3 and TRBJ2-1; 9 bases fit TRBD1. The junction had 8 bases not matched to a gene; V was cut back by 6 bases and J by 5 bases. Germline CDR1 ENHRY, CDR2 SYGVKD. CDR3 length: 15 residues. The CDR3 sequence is CAIRTRDRDNNEQFF. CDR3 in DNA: TGTGCCATCAGAACTCGGGACAGGGACAACAATGAGCAGTTCTTC.

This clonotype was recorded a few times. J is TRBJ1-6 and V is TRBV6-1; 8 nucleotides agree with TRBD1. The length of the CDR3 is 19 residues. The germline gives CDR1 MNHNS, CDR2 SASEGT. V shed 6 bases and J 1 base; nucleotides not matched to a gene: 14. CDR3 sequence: CASRRGTRTGPSYNSPLHF. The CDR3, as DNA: TGTGCCAGCAGGAGGGGGACCCGGACAGGGCCATCCTATAATTCACCCCTCCACTTT.

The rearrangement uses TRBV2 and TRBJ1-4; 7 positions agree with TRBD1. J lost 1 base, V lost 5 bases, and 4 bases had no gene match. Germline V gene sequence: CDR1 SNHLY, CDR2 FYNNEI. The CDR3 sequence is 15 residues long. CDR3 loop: CASSRTGVTNEKLFF. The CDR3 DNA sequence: TGTGCCAGCAGTCGCACAGGGGTAACTAATGAAAAACTGTTTTTT.

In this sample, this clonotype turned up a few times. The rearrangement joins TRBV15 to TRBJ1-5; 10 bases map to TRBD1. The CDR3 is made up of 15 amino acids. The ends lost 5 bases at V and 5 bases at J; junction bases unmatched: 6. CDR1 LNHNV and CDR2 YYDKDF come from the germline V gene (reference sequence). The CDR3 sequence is CATSSRTGGDQPQHF. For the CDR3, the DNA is TGTGCCACCAGCTCCCGGACAGGGGGAGATCAGCCCCAGCATTTT.

For the CDR3, the DNA is TGTGCCAGCACCGTGGACAGGGTTGGCTACGAGCAGTACTTC. Translating it yields CASTVDRVGYEQYF. The J gene is TRBJ2-7, the V gene TRBV28, with TRBD1 matching over 8 bases. The germline V gene encodes CDR1 MDHEN and CDR2 SYDVKM. The J segment lost 3 bases and the V segment lost 7 bases, leaving 8 bases of the junction unmatched. CDR3 length equals 14 residues.

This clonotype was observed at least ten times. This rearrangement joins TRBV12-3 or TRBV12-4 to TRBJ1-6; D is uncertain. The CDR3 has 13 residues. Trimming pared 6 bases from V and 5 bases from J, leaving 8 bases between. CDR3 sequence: CASRGFNNSPLHF. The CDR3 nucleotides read TGTGCCAGCAGGGGATTTAATAATTCACCCCTCCACTTT.

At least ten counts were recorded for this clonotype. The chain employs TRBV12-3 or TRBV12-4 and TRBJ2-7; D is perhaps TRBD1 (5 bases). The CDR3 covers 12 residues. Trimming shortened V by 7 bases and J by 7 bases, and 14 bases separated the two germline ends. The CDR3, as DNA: TGTGCCAGCACTAGGGGCCCCTCAGAGCAGTACTTC. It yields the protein CASTRGPSEQYF.

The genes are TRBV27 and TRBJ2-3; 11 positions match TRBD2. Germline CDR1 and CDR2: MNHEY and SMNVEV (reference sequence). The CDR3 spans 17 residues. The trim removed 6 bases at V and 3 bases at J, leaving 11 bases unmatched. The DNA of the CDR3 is TGTGCCAGCAGACTTCGACTAGCGGGGTGGAGAACAGATACGCAGTATTTT. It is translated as CASRLRLAGWRTDTQYF.

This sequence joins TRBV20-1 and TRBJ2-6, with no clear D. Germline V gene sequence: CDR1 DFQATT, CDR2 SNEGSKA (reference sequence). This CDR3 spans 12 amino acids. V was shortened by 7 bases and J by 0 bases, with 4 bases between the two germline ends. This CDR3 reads CSGSSGANVLTF. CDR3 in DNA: TGCAGTGGGTCCTCTGGGGCCAACGTCCTGACTTTC.

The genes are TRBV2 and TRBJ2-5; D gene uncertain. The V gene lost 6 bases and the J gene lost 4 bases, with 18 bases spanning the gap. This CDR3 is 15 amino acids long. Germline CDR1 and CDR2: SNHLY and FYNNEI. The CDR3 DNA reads TGTGCCAGCAGAGCTGAAATGACTGGGGTAGAGACCCAGTACTTC. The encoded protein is CASRAEMTGVETQYF.

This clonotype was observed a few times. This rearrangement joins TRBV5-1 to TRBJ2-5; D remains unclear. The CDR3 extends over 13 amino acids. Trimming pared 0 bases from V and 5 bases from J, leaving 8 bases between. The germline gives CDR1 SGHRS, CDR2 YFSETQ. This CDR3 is CASSLEQVETQYF. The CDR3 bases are TGCGCCAGCAGCTTGGAGCAGGTTGAGACCCAGTACTTC. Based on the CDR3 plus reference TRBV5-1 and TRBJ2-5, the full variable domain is KAGVTQTPRYLIKTRGQQVTLSCSPISGHRSVSWYQQTPGQGLQFLFEYFSETQRNKGNFPGRFSGRQFSNSRSEMNVSTLELGDSALYLCASSLEQVETQYFGPGTRLLVL.

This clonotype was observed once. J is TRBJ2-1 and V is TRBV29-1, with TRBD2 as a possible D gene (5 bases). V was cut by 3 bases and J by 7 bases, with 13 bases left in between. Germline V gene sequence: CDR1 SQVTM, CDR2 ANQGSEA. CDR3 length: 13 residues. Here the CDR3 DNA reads TGCAGCGTTGACGTAGGAGGCGGGAATGAGCAGTTCTTC. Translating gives CSVDVGGGNEQFF.

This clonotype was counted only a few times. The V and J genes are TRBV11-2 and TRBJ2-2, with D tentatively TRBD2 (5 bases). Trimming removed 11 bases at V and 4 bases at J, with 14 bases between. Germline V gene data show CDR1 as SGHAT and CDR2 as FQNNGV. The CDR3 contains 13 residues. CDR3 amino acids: CAVLRTATGELFF. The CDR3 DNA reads TGTGCCGTTCTTAGGACTGCCACCGGGGAGCTGTTTTTT.

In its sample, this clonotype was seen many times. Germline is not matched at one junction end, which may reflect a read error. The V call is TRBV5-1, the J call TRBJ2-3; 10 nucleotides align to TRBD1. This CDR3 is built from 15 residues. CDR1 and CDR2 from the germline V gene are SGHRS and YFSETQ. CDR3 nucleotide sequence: TGTGCCAGCAGCTTGACAGGGGGCAGCACAGATACGCAGTATTTT. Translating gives CASSLTGGSTDTQYF.

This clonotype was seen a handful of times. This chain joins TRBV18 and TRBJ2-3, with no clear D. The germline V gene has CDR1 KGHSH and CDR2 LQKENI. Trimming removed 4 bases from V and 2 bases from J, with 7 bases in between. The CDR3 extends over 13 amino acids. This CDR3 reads CASSQRTTDTQYF. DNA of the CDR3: TGTGCCAGCTCACAACGAACCACAGATACGCAGTATTTT.

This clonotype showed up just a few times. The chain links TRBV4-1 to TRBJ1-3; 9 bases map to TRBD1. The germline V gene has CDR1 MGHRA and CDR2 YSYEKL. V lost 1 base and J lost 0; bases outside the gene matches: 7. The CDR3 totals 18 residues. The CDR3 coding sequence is TGCGCCAGCAGCCAAGGCCGGGGACAGGGAGTCTCTGGAAACACCATATATTTT. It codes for CASSQGRGQGVSGNTIYF.

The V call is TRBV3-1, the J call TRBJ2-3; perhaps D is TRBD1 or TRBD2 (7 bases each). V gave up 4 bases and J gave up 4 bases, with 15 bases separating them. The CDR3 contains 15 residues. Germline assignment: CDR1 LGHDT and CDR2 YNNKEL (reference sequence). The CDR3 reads CASSRTTGRADTQYF. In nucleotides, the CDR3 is TGTGCCAGCAGCCGCACGACAGGGAGGGCAGATACGCAGTATTTT.

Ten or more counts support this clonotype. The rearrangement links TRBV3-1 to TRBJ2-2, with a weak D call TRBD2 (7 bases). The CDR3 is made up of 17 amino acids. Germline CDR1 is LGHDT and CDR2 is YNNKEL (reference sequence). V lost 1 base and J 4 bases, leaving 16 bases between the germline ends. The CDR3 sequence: CASSQVGGGPSTGELFF. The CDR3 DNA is TGTGCCAGCAGCCAAGTGGGGGGGGGGCCGAGCACCGGGGAGCTGTTTTTT.

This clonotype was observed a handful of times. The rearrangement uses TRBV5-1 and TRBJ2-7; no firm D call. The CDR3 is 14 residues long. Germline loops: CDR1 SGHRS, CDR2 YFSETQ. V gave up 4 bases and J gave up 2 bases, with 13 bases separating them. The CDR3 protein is CASSPDLLAYEQYF. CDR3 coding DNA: TGCGCCAGCAGCCCGGACCTCCTCGCCTACGAGCAGTACTTC.

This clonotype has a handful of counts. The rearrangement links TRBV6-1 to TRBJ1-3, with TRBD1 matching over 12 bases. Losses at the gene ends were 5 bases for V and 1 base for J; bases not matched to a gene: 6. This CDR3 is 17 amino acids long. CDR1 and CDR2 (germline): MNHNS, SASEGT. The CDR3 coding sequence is TGTGCCAGCAGTCTGGGGGACAGGGGGCAATCTGGAAACACCATATATTTT. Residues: CASSLGDRGQSGNTIYF.

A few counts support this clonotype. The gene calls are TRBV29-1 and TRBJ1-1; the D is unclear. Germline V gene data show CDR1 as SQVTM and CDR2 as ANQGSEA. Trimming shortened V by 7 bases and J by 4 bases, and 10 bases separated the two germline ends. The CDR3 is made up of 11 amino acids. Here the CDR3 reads CSGRQTTEAFF. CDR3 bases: TGCAGCGGACGACAAACCACTGAAGCTTTCTTT. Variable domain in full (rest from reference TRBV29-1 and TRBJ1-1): SAVISQKPSRDICQRGTSLTIQCQVDSQVTMMFWYRQQPGQSLTLIATANQGSEATYESGFVIDKFPISRPNLTFSTLTVSNMSPEDSSIYLCSGRQTTEAFFGQGTRLTVV.

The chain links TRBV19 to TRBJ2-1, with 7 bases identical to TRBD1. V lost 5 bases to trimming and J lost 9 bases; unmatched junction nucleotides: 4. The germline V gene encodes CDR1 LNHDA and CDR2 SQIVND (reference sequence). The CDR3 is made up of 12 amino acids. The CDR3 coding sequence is TGTGCCAGTAGTGACAGGGCCGGTGAGCAGTTCTTC. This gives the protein CASSDRAGEQFF.

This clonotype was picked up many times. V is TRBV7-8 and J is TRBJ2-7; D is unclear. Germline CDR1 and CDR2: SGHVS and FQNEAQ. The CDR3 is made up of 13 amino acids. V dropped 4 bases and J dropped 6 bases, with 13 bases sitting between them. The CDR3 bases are TGTGCCAGCAGCTCAGAGGTTGGTGGCGAGCAGTACGTC. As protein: CASSSEVGGEQYV.

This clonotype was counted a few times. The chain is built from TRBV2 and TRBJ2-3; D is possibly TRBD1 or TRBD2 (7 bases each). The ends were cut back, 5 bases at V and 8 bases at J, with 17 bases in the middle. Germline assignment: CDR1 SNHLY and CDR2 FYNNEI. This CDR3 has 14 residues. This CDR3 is CASSPQGDYRTQYF. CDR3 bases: TGTGCCAGCAGTCCTCAGGGGGACTATCGTACGCAGTATTTT. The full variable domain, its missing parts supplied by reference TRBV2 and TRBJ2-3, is EPEVTQTPSHQVTQMGQEVILRCVPISNHLYFYWYRQILGQKVEFLVSFYNNEISEKSEIFDDQFSVERPDGSNFTLKIRSTKLEDSAMYFCASSPQGDYRTQYFGPGTRLTVL.

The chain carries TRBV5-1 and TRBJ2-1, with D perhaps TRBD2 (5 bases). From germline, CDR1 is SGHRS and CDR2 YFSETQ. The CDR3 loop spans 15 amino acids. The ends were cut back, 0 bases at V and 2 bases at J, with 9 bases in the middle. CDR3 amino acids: CASSLDGLAYNEQFF. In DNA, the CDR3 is TGCGCCAGCAGCTTGGATGGACTCGCCTACAATGAGCAGTTCTTC.

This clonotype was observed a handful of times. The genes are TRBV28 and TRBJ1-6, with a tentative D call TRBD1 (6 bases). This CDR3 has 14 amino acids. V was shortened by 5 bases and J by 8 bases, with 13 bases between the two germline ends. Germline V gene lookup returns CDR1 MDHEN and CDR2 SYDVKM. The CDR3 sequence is CASSTPDSYSPLHF. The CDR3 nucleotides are TGTGCCAGCAGTACTCCGGACAGCTATTCACCCCTCCACTTT.

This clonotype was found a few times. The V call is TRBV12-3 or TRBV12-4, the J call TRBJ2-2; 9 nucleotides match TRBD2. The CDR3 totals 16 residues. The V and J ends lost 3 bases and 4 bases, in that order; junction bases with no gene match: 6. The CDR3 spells CASSFSSGIFTGELFF. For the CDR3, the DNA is TGTGCCAGCAGTTTTTCTAGCGGGATCTTCACCGGGGAGCTGTTTTTT.

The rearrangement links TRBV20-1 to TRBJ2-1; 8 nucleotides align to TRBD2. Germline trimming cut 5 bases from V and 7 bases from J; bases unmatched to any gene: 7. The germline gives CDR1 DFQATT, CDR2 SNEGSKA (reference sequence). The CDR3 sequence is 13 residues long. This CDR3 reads CSALGLAWNEQFF. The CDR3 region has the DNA TGCAGTGCTCTCGGACTAGCTTGGAATGAGCAGTTCTTC.

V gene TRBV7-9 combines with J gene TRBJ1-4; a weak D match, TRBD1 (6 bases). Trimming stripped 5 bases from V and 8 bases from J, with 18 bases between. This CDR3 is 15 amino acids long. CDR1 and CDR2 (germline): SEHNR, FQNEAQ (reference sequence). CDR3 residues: CASSQGSSPSEKLFF. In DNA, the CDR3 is TGTGCCAGCAGCCAGGGGTCCAGCCCGTCAGAAAAACTGTTTTTT. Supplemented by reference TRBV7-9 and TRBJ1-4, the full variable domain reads DTGVSQNPRHKITKRGQNVTFRCDPISEHNRLYWYRQTLGQGPEFLTYFQNEAQLEKSRLLSDRFSAERPKGSFSTLEIQRTEQGDSAMYLCASSQGSSPSEKLFFGSGTQLSVL.